This T cell receptor (beta chain) is from a study of blood T cells in healthy people across ages. Study context: With template switching, about one barcoded beta molecule was captured per two T cells.

Sample-barcoded 5' priming and a J-beta primer mix drove a second PCR of 7 to 11 cycles. Sequencing recovered at least 2.5 million CDR3-containing paired-end reads from each sample. From the 5' RACE reads, TCRdb called clonotypes with MiXCR, one entry per CDR3 protein. The sample lists about 1.8 million distinct CDR3 sequences, around half occurring once. Findings and limits, study-wide: Because donor CMV status was unknown, expanded clonotype changes were possibly confounded.

This clonotype came up a few times. Its antigen is unidentified. The V end was cut by 6 bases, the J end by 5 bases, with 16 bases between. Germline V gene lookup returns CDR1 SEHNR and CDR2 FQNEAQ (reference sequence). The CDR3 extends over 14 amino acids. The source of this sequence is a woman aged 40 to 55 in good health. The rearrangement joins TRBV7-9 to TRBJ2-5, with D tentatively TRBD1 or TRBD2 (5 bases each). The sample comprised blood. CDR3 residues: CASSYDGTSETQYF. CDR3 coding DNA: TGTGCCAGCAGTTACGATGGGACCTCGGAGACCCAGTACTTC.